These 28 T cell receptor beta chains were all obtained from the same sample, sequenced in a study of breast tumors, draining lymph nodes, adjacent tissues. TCRdb reanalysed the multiplex PCR reads using MiXCR and keeps one entry per CDR3 protein. This sample has 17,000 or so distinct CDR3 sequences, with approximately 42% found just once. Sequences were obtained from tumor-adjacent breast tissue. The receptors stem from a female donor with breast cancer. Some clones in this sample may be carry-over from other donors' samples.

This clonotype was seen ten or more times. The V and J genes are TRBV20-1 and TRBJ2-3; 10 bases match TRBD2. V dropped 1 base and J dropped 3; count of bases not matched to a gene: 4. The CDR3 runs to 15 residues. CDR1 and CDR2 from the germline V gene are DFQATT and SNEGSKA (reference sequence). CDR3: CSARGASGRTDTQYF. Written as DNA, the CDR3 is TGCAGTGCTAGAGGGGCTAGCGGGAGAACAGATACGCAGTATTTT.

This chain uses TRBV7-3 with TRBJ2-2, with 7 nucleotides matching TRBD1. From germline, CDR1 is SGHTA and CDR2 FQGTGA. V dropped 5 bases and J dropped 3; count of bases not matched to a gene: 9. The CDR3 sequence is 16 residues long. CDR3 sequence (DNA): TGTGCCAGCAGCGCCCGACAGGGTGGGGACACCGGGGAGCTGTTTTTT. Protein: CASSARQGGDTGELFF. Looking up the rest from reference TRBV7-3 and TRBJ2-2 gives the full variable domain: GAGVSQTPSNKVTEKGKYVELRCDPISGHTALYWYRQSLGQGPEFLIYFQGTGAADDSGLPNDRFFAVRPEGSVSTLKIQRTERGDSAVYLCASSARQGGDTGELFFGEGSRLTVL.

This clonotype was counted ten times or more. The chain uses TRBV15 and TRBJ1-6, with unresolved D. The germline V and J ends were trimmed by 1 base and 7 bases, with 8 bases remaining between them. Germline loops: CDR1 LNHNV, CDR2 YYDKDF (reference sequence). CDR3 length: 14 residues. CDR3 amino acids: CATSRGEFNSPLHF. CDR3 nucleotides: TGTGCCACCAGCAGAGGGGAGTTCAATTCACCCCTCCACTTT.

This chain connects TRBV13 to TRBJ1-5, with D unresolved. Per the germline V gene, CDR1 is PRHDT and CDR2 is FYEKMQ (reference sequence). CDR3 size: 14 residues. The V end lost 7 bases, the J end lost 2 bases, and 12 bases lay between the germline ends. CDR3 sequence (DNA): TGTGCCAGCACCTGGAACGGAGGCAATCAGCCCCAGCATTTT. It specifies CASTWNGGNQPQHF.

This clonotype was seen at least ten times. The rearrangement joins TRBV10-3 to TRBJ2-2; either TRBD1 or TRBD2 may supply D (7 bases each). Germline CDR1 is ENHRY and CDR2 is SYGVKD. Trimming shortened V by 6 bases and J by 2 bases, and 13 bases separated the two germline ends. This CDR3 has 15 residues. The CDR3 here is CAIRKRDSNTGELFF. CDR3 coding DNA: TGTGCCATCAGGAAGCGGGACAGCAACACCGGGGAGCTGTTTTTT.

This clonotype was recorded a few times. The chain employs TRBV28 and TRBJ1-2, with a tentative D call TRBD1 (5 bases). CDR3 length: 15 residues. Germline values: CDR1 MDHEN, CDR2 SYDVKM. V dropped 5 bases and J dropped 6 bases, with 19 bases sitting between them. The chain's CDR3 is CASSLPPSGPNGYTF. The CDR3 nucleotides are TGTGCCAGCAGTCTACCTCCGTCGGGACCCAATGGCTACACCTTC.

At least ten counts were recorded for this clonotype. The genes are TRBV6-5 and TRBJ1-2, with TRBD1 matching over 7 bases. This CDR3 spans 12 amino acids. CDR1 and CDR2 (germline): MNHEY, SVGAGI. J lost 8 bases, V lost 2 bases, and 2 bases had no gene match. The CDR3 spells CASSYEGAGYTF. The CDR3 nucleotides are TGTGCCAGCAGTTACGAGGGGGCCGGCTACACCTTC.

Comments on this clonotype: This CDR3 is missing its conserved last phenylalanine or tryptophan, likely due to a read error. The limits of the CDR3 on the DNA are not certain, so only TCRdb's listed CDR3 is given. V gene TRBV7-9 combines with J gene TRBJ1-3. Germline loops: CDR1 SEHNR, CDR2 FQNEAQ (reference sequence). Counting both end residues, the CDR3 totals 12 amino acids. The CDR3 reads CASSSPGDCIYL.

The rearrangement uses TRBV20-1 and TRBJ2-3, with 9 bases identical to TRBD1. This CDR3 is 15 amino acids long. With 0 bases clipped from V and 5 bases from J, the junction kept 6 bases outside the gene matches. Germline V gene data show CDR1 as DFQATT and CDR2 as SNEGSKA (reference sequence). DNA of the CDR3: TGCAGTGCTAGAGATCAGGGACAGGGAAAAGATACGCAGTATTTT. Amino acid sequence: CSARDQGQGKDTQYF.

This clonotype has at least ten counts. The chain couples TRBV7-9 to TRBJ2-4; 7 bases agree with TRBD2. The CDR3 is 14 amino acids. Looked up from germline, CDR1 is SEHNR and CDR2 is FQNEAQ (reference sequence). With V trimmed by 2 bases and J by 5 bases, 3 bases remained unmatched. The DNA for the CDR3 is TGTGCCAGCAGCTTATGGGGGAGGGAAAACATTCAGTACTTC. This translates into CASSLWGRENIQYF.

A note on this clonotype: As the CDR3 is not closed by the conserved phenylalanine or tryptophan, this likely results from a read error. The rearrangement uses TRBV27 and TRBJ2-2; D is possibly TRBD2 (6 bases). V was trimmed by 2 bases and J by 5 bases, leaving 12 bases between them. CDR3 length equals 15 residues. Germline values: CDR1 MNHEY, CDR2 SMNVEV (reference sequence). This CDR3 is CASSLGRTATGELFS. CDR3 nucleotides: TGTGCCAGCAGTTTAGGGAGGACCGCGACCGGGGAGCTGTTTTCT.

This clonotype was observed at least ten times. It may be a read error: a sequence one base away is much more abundant. This chain links TRBV6-5 with TRBJ2-1, with 11 bases lining up with TRBD2. The germline gives CDR1 MNHEY, CDR2 SVGAGI. The CDR3 length is 17 residues. CDR3 sequence: CASSHSLAGARYNEQFF. CDR3 coding DNA: TGTGCCAGCAGTCACTCACTAGCGGGAGCACGGTACAATGAGCAGTTCTTC.

This clonotype has only a few counts. This chain connects TRBV20-1 to TRBJ1-2, with 9 bases matching TRBD1. Germline CDR1 reads DFQATT; CDR2 reads SNEGSKA (reference sequence). The CDR3 loop spans 12 amino acids. The junction had 6 bases not matched to a gene; V was cut back by 7 bases and J by 6 bases. The CDR3 loop reads CSGDRGWNGYTF. CDR3 bases: TGCAGTGGTGACAGGGGGTGGAATGGCTACACCTTC.

V and J are TRBV20-1 and TRBJ2-7, with D possibly being TRBD1 (6 bases). The CDR3 extends over 12 amino acids. Germline CDR1 reads DFQATT; CDR2 reads SNEGSKA (reference sequence). Trimming took off 4 bases at V and 6 bases at J, with 13 bases between the two ends. The CDR3 coding sequence is TGCAGTGCTACGCCAACAGGGCGCGAGCAGTACTTC. Translating gives CSATPTGREQYF.

In this sample, this clonotype turned up many times. The genes are TRBV20-1 and TRBJ2-2; unclear D gene. V was cut by 1 base and J by 1 base, with 10 bases left in between. The CDR3 consists of 15 residues. The V gene's germline CDR1 is DFQATT and CDR2 SNEGSKA (reference sequence). DNA for the CDR3: TGCAGTGCTAGAGGTAGCCGGAAGAACACCGGGGAGCTGTTTTTT. It is translated as CSARGSRKNTGELFF.

This clonotype was observed at least ten times. The genes are TRBV3-1 and TRBJ1-6; TRBD1 agrees at 7 bases. V was clipped by 4 bases and J by 10 bases; unmatched bases: 10. Germline V gene sequence: CDR1 LGHDT, CDR2 YNNKEL (reference sequence). The CDR3 has 15 amino acids. This CDR3 is CASSPFQGERSPLHF. CDR3 nucleotides: TGTGCCAGCAGCCCTTTCCAGGGGGAGCGGTCACCCCTCCACTTT.

The genes are TRBV11-3 and TRBJ2-5; 7 bases match TRBD1. In germline, CDR1 is SGHNT, CDR2 YENEEA. V lost 6 bases to trimming and J lost 10 bases; unmatched junction nucleotides: 5. The CDR3 runs 11 residues. CDR3 in amino acids: CASRTGLDQYF. CDR3 sequence (DNA): TGTGCCAGCAGGACAGGGCTGGACCAGTACTTC.

The rearrangement joins TRBV5-8 to TRBJ2-7, with D possibly being TRBD1 (6 bases). The CDR3 has 14 amino acids. Trimming left V 6 bases short and J 6 bases short, with 19 bases between. CDR1 and CDR2 (germline): SGHTS, YDEGEE. CDR3 coding DNA: TGTGCCAGCACCAATCTTGCTGGGGGCAGCGAGCAGTACTTC. This encodes CASTNLAGGSEQYF.

This clonotype qualifies as medium-sized. V is TRBV29-1 and J is TRBJ2-7; possible D gene TRBD2, 5 bases. V lost 3 bases and J 7 bases, leaving 13 bases between the germline ends. Germline V gives CDR1 SQVTM, CDR2 ANQGSEA. The CDR3 contains 12 residues. This CDR3 is CSVDAGLREQYF. In nucleotides, the CDR3 is TGCAGCGTTGATGCGGGTCTCCGGGAGCAGTACTTC.

Within the sample, this clonotype is medium-sized. The chain couples TRBV5-1 to TRBJ2-7; TRBD1 agrees at 9 bases. The CDR3 is made up of 15 amino acids. The V gene end was trimmed by 0 bases and the J gene end by 5 bases; junction bases not matched to a gene: 6. Germline CDR1 reads SGHRS; CDR2 reads YFSETQ. In DNA form, the CDR3 reads TGCGCCAGCAGCTTGGAGGGACAGGGCCCACACGAGCAGTACTTC. Amino acids: CASSLEGQGPHEQYF. Looking up the rest from reference TRBV5-1 and TRBJ2-7 gives the full variable domain: KAGVTQTPRYLIKTRGQQVTLSCSPISGHRSVSWYQQTPGQGLQFLFEYFSETQRNKGNFPGRFSGRQFSNSRSEMNVSTLELGDSALYLCASSLEGQGPHEQYFGPGTRLTVT.

The sample holds many counts of this clonotype. Given a much more abundant clone one base away, this may be a read error. The chain employs TRBV6-1 and TRBJ1-5; 8 nucleotides agree with TRBD1. The CDR3 spans 15 residues. The ends lost 5 bases at V and 6 bases at J; junction bases unmatched: 9. Germline V gives CDR1 MNHNS, CDR2 SASEGT. The CDR3 protein is CASSQIGQGSQPQHF. DNA for the CDR3: TGTGCCAGCAGTCAAATAGGACAGGGTAGTCAGCCCCAGCATTTT.

This clonotype was recorded at least ten times. The V call is TRBV3-1, the J call TRBJ2-5; weak D call: TRBD2 (5 bases). This CDR3 is built from 15 residues. Trimming cost V 4 bases and J 1 base, with 13 bases left between them. Germline V gene sequence: CDR1 LGHDT, CDR2 YNNKEL (reference sequence). This CDR3 is CASSLKVLVQETQYF. The CDR3 DNA reads as TGTGCCAGCAGCCTAAAGGTACTAGTCCAAGAGACCCAGTACTTC.

The sample holds a few counts of this clonotype. The chain is built from TRBV6-1 and TRBJ1-1; 7 bases map to TRBD1. Germline V lookup: CDR1 MNHNS, CDR2 SASEGT. CDR3 length equals 15 residues. Trimming removed 5 bases from V and 3 bases from J; junction bases left unmatched: 9. CDR3 nucleotide sequence: TGTGCCAGCAGTCCCCAATCAGGGGGGTACACTGAAGCTTTCTTT. Translated: CASSPQSGGYTEAFF.

The rearrangement uses TRBV20-1 and TRBJ1-2; D uncertain. V lost 3 bases to trimming and J lost 8 bases, with 13 bases between them. The CDR3 loop spans 12 amino acids. From germline, CDR1 is DFQATT and CDR2 SNEGSKA (reference sequence). The CDR3 sequence: CSASGPGRGYTF. In DNA, the CDR3 is TGCAGTGCTAGTGGTCCCGGGAGGGGCTACACCTTC.

This clonotype was detected many times. The chain has TRBV20-1 and TRBJ2-3; 12 bases are shared with TRBD2. With 3 bases clipped from V and 5 bases from J, the junction kept 9 bases outside the gene matches. Germline V gene sequence: CDR1 DFQATT, CDR2 SNEGSKA (reference sequence). The CDR3 is 16 amino acids. The CDR3 is CSASGLAGGPQDTQYF. The CDR3 DNA sequence: TGCAGTGCTAGTGGCCTAGCGGGAGGGCCTCAAGATACGCAGTATTTT.

By share, this clonotype ranks as medium-sized. The chain uses TRBV15 and TRBJ2-1, with 8 bases aligning to TRBD1. This CDR3 has 13 residues. The V gene's germline CDR1 is LNHNV and CDR2 YYDKDF (reference sequence). With 8 bases clipped from V and 6 bases from J, the junction kept 6 bases outside the gene matches. The CDR3 sequence is CATLDRDSNEQFF. CDR3 in DNA: TGTGCCACCTTGGACAGGGATAGCAATGAGCAGTTCTTC. Full variable domain (remainder filled in from reference TRBV15 and TRBJ2-1): DAMVIQNPRYQVTQFGKPVTLSCSQTLNHNVMYWYQQKSSQAPKLLFHYYDKDFNNEADTPDNFQSRRPNTSFCFLDIRSPGLGDTAMYLCATLDRDSNEQFFGPGTRLTVL.

This clonotype qualifies as medium-sized. V gene TRBV7-9 combines with J gene TRBJ1-5; TRBD1 aligns across 7 bases. Germline V gives CDR1 SEHNR, CDR2 FQNEAQ (reference sequence). The V and J ends lost 2 bases and 3 bases, in that order; junction bases with no gene match: 1. The length of the CDR3 is 14 residues. CDR3 DNA sequence: TGTGCCAGCAGCTTACAGGGGGACAATCAGCCCCAGCATTTT. Encoded protein: CASSLQGDNQPQHF.

This clonotype has only a few counts. The chain is built from TRBV7-9 and TRBJ2-2, with D hard to call. Germline CDR1 reads SEHNR; CDR2 reads FQNEAQ (reference sequence). The V and J ends lost 5 bases and 1 base respectively, with 11 bases between them. This CDR3 spans 15 amino acids. CDR3 nucleotides: TGTGCCAGCAGCCCCCGGCCCCAGAACACCGGGGAGCTGTTTTTT. Protein: CASSPRPQNTGELFF.